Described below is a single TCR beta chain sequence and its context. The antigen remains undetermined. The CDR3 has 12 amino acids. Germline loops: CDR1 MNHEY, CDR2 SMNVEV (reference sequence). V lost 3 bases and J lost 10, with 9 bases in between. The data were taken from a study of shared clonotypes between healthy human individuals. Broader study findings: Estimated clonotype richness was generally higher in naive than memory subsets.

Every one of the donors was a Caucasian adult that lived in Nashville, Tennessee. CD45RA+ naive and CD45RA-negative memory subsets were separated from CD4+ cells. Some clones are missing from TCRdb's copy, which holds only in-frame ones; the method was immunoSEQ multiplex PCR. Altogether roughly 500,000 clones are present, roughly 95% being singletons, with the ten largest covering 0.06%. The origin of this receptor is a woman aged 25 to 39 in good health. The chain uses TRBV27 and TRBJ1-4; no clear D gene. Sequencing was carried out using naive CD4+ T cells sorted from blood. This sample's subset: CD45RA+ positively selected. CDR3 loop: CASSFLRGKLFF. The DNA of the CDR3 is TGTGCCAGCAGTTTCCTTCGGGGAAAACTGTTTTTT.